The 22 T cell receptor beta chains below all came from one sample that was sequenced in a study of blood T cells in healthy people across ages. PCR was performed a second time for roughly 7 to 12 cycles using a sample-barcoded 5' primer and a J-beta primer mix. TCRdb called the 5' RACE reads again in MiXCR, with one record for every CDR3 protein. The table has about 670,000 distinct CDR3 sequences, approximately 52% seen once. The sequenced sample was blood. These TCRs come from a woman of 80 years or more in good health.

The chain combines TRBV6-2 or TRBV6-3 with TRBJ2-1; D remains unclear. The J call is doubtful: the DNA matches TRBJ2-7 better. The V gene's germline CDR1 is MNHEY and CDR2 SVGEGT. The CDR3 runs to 13 residues. The CDR3 sequence: CASRRNSYNEQYF. The DNA of the CDR3 is TGTGCCAGCAGACGGAACTCCTACAATGAGCAGTACTTC.

The genes are TRBV29-1 and TRBJ1-5, with D perhaps TRBD1 (5 bases). Germline V gives CDR1 SQVTM, CDR2 ANQGSEA. This CDR3 contains 13 residues. The V gene lost 5 bases and the J gene lost 3 bases, with 11 bases spanning the gap. This CDR3 reads CSVLEDNNQPQHF. In nucleotides, the CDR3 is TGCAGCGTTTTAGAGGACAACAATCAGCCCCAGCATTTT. Combining the CDR3 with reference TRBV29-1 and TRBJ1-5 gives the whole variable domain SAVISQKPSRDICQRGTSLTIQCQVDSQVTMMFWYRQQPGQSLTLIATANQGSEATYESGFVIDKFPISRPNLTFSTLTVSNMSPEDSSIYLCSVLEDNNQPQHFGDGTRLSIL.

The chain carries TRBV6-6 and TRBJ1-4; D may be TRBD1 (5 bases). This CDR3 comprises 15 residues. Trimming took off 1 base at V and 6 bases at J, with 12 bases between the two ends. CDR1 is MNHNY, CDR2 SVGAGI, per germline (reference sequence). CDR3 nucleotide sequence: TGTGCCAGCAGTTACTTCCGGGACCGATATGAAAAACTGTTTTTT. Its protein is CASSYFRDRYEKLFF.

The chain employs TRBV7-2 and TRBJ2-3, with D possibly matching TRBD1 (5 bases). Germline assignment: CDR1 SGHTA and CDR2 FQGNSA. V gave up 3 bases and J gave up 6 bases, with 22 bases separating them. CDR3 length: 17 amino acids. The CDR3 loop is CASSLTSVKGHGDTQYF. CDR3 coding DNA: TGTGCCAGCAGCTTGACGAGCGTGAAGGGGCACGGGGATACGCAGTATTTT. The full variable domain, with the rest looked up from reference TRBV7-2 and TRBJ2-3, is GAGVSQSPSNKVTEKGKDVELRCDPISGHTALYWYRQSLGQGLEFLIYFQGNSAPDKSGLPSDRFSAERTGGSVSTLTIQRTQQEDSAVYLCASSLTSVKGHGDTQYFGPGTRLTVL.

Only a few counts were recorded for this clonotype. CDR3 coding DNA: TGTGCCAGCAGTCGACAGAACACCGGGGAGCTGTTTTTT. It specifies CASSRQNTGELFF. V gene TRBV2 combines with J gene TRBJ2-2; D gene unclear. V lost 5 bases to trimming and J lost 1 base, with 5 bases between them. Per the germline V gene, CDR1 is SNHLY and CDR2 is FYNNEI. The CDR3 totals 13 residues.

The CDR3 region is CASSLIGDAYNEQFF. For the CDR3, the DNA is TGCGCCAGCAGCTTAATAGGGGACGCGTACAATGAGCAGTTCTTC. This chain links TRBV5-1 with TRBJ2-1; D tentatively fits TRBD1 or TRBD2 (5 bases each). From germline, CDR1 is SGHRS and CDR2 YFSETQ. With 2 bases removed from V and 4 bases from J, the gap between germline ends came to 13 bases. CDR3 length: 15 amino acids.

Concerning this clonotype: The junction differs from germline at one of its ends, possibly a read error. V is TRBV27 and J is TRBJ2-2, with a possible D match to TRBD1 (5 bases). The CDR3 has 16 amino acids. Germline CDR1 and CDR2: MNHEY and SMNVEV (reference sequence). The DNA of the CDR3 is TGTGCCAACAGTTTTGGGGCAGGAGAGTTCACCGGGGAGCTGTTTTTT. This sequence encodes CANSFGAGEFTGELFF.

A single count supports this clonotype. This clone may be a read error of a much larger clone one base away. The V and J genes are TRBV5-6 and TRBJ2-7; D gene unclear. Germline V gene data show CDR1 as SGHDT and CDR2 as YYEEEE. The V and J ends lost 0 bases and 7 bases respectively, with 8 bases between them. CDR3 length equals 12 residues. In DNA, the CDR3 is TGTGCCAGCAGCTTGGGGGTTGATGAGCAGTACTTC. It codes for CASSLGVDEQYF.

A single count supports this clonotype. J is TRBJ2-3 and V is TRBV6-1; TRBD2 agrees at 14 bases. Germline trimming cut 5 bases from V and 9 bases from J; bases unmatched to any gene: 7. Germline CDR1 MNHNS, CDR2 SASEGT. The CDR3 is 15 residues long. The CDR3 DNA reads as TGTGCCAGCAGTAGTAGACTAGCGGGGGGGGAAACGCAGTATTTT. This sequence encodes CASSSRLAGGETQYF.

Many counts were recorded for this clonotype. The chain is built from TRBV9 and TRBJ2-1; the match to TRBD2 covers 9 bases. Trimming at V came to 2 bases and at J to 4 bases, leaving 4 bases not matched to a gene. Germline CDR1 is SGDLS and CDR2 is YYNGEE. The CDR3 has 15 residues. DNA for the CDR3: TGTGCCAGCAGCGTGACTAGCGGCCTATACAATGAGCAGTTCTTC. Translating gives CASSVTSGLYNEQFF.

This clonotype was detected only a few times. The CDR3 loop is CASSSVRGLGTEAFF. The CDR3 DNA reads as TGTGCCAGCAGCTCGGTCCGGGGCCTGGGCACTGAAGCTTTCTTT. The chain joins TRBV11-2 to TRBJ1-1; a possible D gene is TRBD1 (5 bases). Trimming took 4 bases from V and 4 from J, leaving 16 bases between them. The CDR3 sequence is 15 residues long. CDR1 is SGHAT, CDR2 FQNNGV, per germline.

This sequence joins TRBV20-1 and TRBJ1-1; D is ambiguous. Germline V gene data show CDR1 as DFQATT and CDR2 as SNEGSKA (reference sequence). The CDR3 consists of 12 residues. The germline V and J ends were trimmed by 5 bases and 7 bases, with 14 bases remaining between them. This CDR3 reads CSARSYTVEAFF. DNA for the CDR3: TGCAGTGCTCGGTCGTACACGGTTGAAGCTTTCTTT.

A few counts support this clonotype. The V and J genes are TRBV20-1 and TRBJ2-1; weak D call: TRBD1 (6 bases). This CDR3 contains 14 residues. Germline CDR1 is DFQATT and CDR2 is SNEGSKA (reference sequence). V was cut by 8 bases and J by 3 bases, with 17 bases left in between. The CDR3 sequence is CSSWGPEIYNEQFF. CDR3 nucleotides: TGCAGTTCCTGGGGGCCTGAGATCTACAATGAGCAGTTCTTC.

Concerning this clonotype: The junction differs from germline at one of its ends, possibly a read error. The gene calls are TRBV20-1 and TRBJ2-1, with 9 bases that match TRBD2. The CDR3 consists of 12 residues. Germline V CDR1 and CDR2: DFQATT, SNEGSKA (reference sequence). The CDR3 is CGAIAGVSEQFF. CDR3 DNA sequence: TGCGGTGCTATAGCGGGAGTATCTGAGCAGTTCTTC.

This clonotype was detected only once. The chain links TRBV20-1 to TRBJ2-1; tentatively, D is TRBD2 (7 bases). The V and J ends lost 6 bases and 5 bases respectively, with 20 bases between them. This CDR3 has 15 residues. CDR1 is DFQATT, CDR2 SNEGSKA, per germline (reference sequence). The CDR3, as DNA: TGCAGTGCACTCCCTTGGCGGGGGCGAGACAATGAGCAGTTCTTC. It is translated as CSALPWRGRDNEQFF.

The chain links TRBV25-1 to TRBJ2-3, with D uncertain. CDR1 is MGHDK and CDR2 is SYGVNS in the germline V gene. V lost 8 bases to trimming and J lost 6 bases, with 9 bases between them. CDR3 length: 11 amino acids. The CDR3 DNA sequence: TGTGCCAGCGAATTGGGGGATACGCAGTATTTT. Residues: CASELGDTQYF.

The chain employs TRBV30 and TRBJ2-1; TRBD2 agrees at 16 bases. Trimming removed 3 bases from V and 12 bases from J; junction bases left unmatched: 5. Germline CDR1 is GTSNPN and CDR2 is SVGIG (reference sequence). The CDR3 is 14 amino acids. CDR3 in DNA: TGTGCCTGGAGCCCGGGACTAGCGGGAGGGGGGCAGTTCTTC. Protein: CAWSPGLAGGGQFF.

A remark on this clonotype: A much larger clone lies one base from this, so it may be a read error. This rearrangement joins TRBV5-4 to TRBJ2-5; possible D gene TRBD2, 6 bases. Between the trimmed V and J ends, which lost 5 bases and 11 bases, there was a span of 19 bases. The CDR3 has 13 amino acids. Germline V gene data show CDR1 as SGHNT and CDR2 as YYREEE (reference sequence). CDR3 region: CASSSRGQNEQYF. Here the CDR3 DNA reads TGTGCCAGCAGTTCGCGGGGCCAAAATGAGCAGTACTTC.

The chain links TRBV29-1 to TRBJ2-1; 10 bases agree with TRBD1. The germline V gene encodes CDR1 SQVTM and CDR2 ANQGSEA. This CDR3 has 13 residues. V was clipped by 8 bases and J by 6 bases; unmatched bases: 7. The CDR3: CSMGRTGGNEQFF. In DNA, the CDR3 is TGCAGCATGGGGCGGACAGGGGGCAATGAGCAGTTCTTC.

V usage is TRBV7-2 and J usage is TRBJ2-5; D ambiguous. The germline CDR1 and CDR2 sequences are SGHTA and FQGNSA. This CDR3 is 11 amino acids long. The V and J ends lost 6 bases and 4 bases respectively, with 6 bases between them. The CDR3 spells CASRIGETQYF. The CDR3 bases are TGTGCCAGCAGGATAGGAGAGACCCAGTACTTC.

This clonotype was detected a few times. DNA for the CDR3: TGTGCCAGTTGGGGGACAGGGGGCAATGAGCAGTTCTTC. Translation: CASWGTGGNEQFF. V usage is TRBV6-6 and J usage is TRBJ2-1; 11 bases fit TRBD1. Trimming cost V 9 bases and J 6 bases; bases outside gene matches: 4. Germline CDR1 and CDR2: MNHNY and SVGAGI (reference sequence). The CDR3 covers 13 residues.

The chain joins TRBV29-1 to TRBJ2-7; the D gene could be TRBD1 or TRBD2 (5 bases each). The CDR3 totals 19 residues. In germline, CDR1 is SQVTM, CDR2 ANQGSEA. V was cut by 5 bases and J by 0 bases, with 29 bases left in between. In DNA form, the CDR3 reads TGCAGCGTTACACGAACCGGGACCCAGGTTGGGGCTAGCTCCTACGAGCAGTACTTC. Residues: CSVTRTGTQVGASSYEQYF.